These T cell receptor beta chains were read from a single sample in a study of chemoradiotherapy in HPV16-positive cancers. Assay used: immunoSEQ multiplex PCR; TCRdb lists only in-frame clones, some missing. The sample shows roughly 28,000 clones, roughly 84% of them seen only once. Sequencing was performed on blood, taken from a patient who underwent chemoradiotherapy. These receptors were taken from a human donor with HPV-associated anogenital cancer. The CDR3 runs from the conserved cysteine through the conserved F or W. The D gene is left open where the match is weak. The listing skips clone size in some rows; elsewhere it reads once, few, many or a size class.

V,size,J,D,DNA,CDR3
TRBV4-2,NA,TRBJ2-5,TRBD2,TGTGCCAGCAGCCAGGCGTCGGGGGGAGGGGAGACCCAGTACTTC,CASSQASGGGETQYF
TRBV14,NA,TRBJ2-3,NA,TGTGCCAGCAGCCTTACCACAGATACGCAGTATTTT,CASSLTTDTQYF
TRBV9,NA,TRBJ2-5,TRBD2,TGTGCCAGCAGCGTAGGACTAGCGGGTACCTTGCGGACCCAGTACTTC,CASSVGLAGTLRTQYF
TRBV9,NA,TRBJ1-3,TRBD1,TGTGCCAGCAGCGTAGACGACAGGGGACGGGGAAACACCATATATTTT,CASSVDDRGRGNTIYF
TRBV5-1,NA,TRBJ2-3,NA,TGCGCCAGCAGCCCCTCCGGGGCAGCTAGCACAGATACGCAGTATTTT,CASSPSGAASTDTQYF
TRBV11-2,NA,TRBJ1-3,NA,TGTGCCAGCGAGGGGGATCGTGACACCATATATTTT,CASEGDRDTIYF
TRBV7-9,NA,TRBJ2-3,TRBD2,TGTGCCAGCAGCTTAGGGGCGGGGGGCACAGATACGCAGTATTTT,CASSLGAGGTDTQYF
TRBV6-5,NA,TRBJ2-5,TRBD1,TGTGCCAGCAGTTCTGGGACAGGAGGGGAGACCCAGTACTTC,CASSSGTGGETQYF
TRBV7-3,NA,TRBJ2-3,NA,TGTGCCAGCAGCCTCCGAGGCTTAGGAGGTGTGGATACGCAGTATTTT,CASSLRGLGGVDTQYF
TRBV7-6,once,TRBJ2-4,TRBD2,TGTGCCAGCAGCTTGTCTTGGCGGGGGGACATCAAAAACATTCAGTACTTC,CASSLSWRGDIKNIQYF
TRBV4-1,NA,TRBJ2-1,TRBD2,TGCGCCAGCAGCCGAGCGGGAGAGTACAATGAGCAGTTCTTC,CASSRAGEYNEQFF
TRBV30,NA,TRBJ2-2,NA,TGTGCCTGGAGTAGGGGGGAAAAGGTCGGGGAGCTGTTTTTT,CAWSRGEKVGELFF
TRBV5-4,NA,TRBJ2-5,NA,TGTGCCAGCAGCAAAAATCAAGAGACCCAGTACTTC,CASSKNQETQYF
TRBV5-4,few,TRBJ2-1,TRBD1,TGTGCCAGCAGCCGGGACAGGGGAATTAATGAGCAGTTCTTC,CASSRDRGINEQFF
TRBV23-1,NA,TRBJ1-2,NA,TGCGCCAGCAGTCAATCTAGTGGGGGGAGGAACTATGGCTACACCTTC,CASSQSSGGRNYGYTF
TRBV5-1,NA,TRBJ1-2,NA,TGCGCCAGCAGCTTTGAGGGTAGTGGCTACACCTTC,CASSFEGSGYTF
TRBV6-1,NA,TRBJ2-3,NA,TGTGCCAGCGGATTGGGGCATACAGATACGCAGTATTTT,CASGLGHTDTQYF
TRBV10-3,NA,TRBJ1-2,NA,TGTGCCATCAGTTCCGGGACATCTAACTATGGCTACACCTTC,CAISSGTSNYGYTF
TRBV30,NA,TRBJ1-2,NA,TGTGCCTGGATGAAAGGGGGGAATATTAACTATGGCTACACCTTC,CAWMKGGNINYGYTF
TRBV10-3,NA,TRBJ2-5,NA,TGTGCCATCAGTGAGTCTCAGGGGAACGACGGCCAGCAGTACTTC,CAISESQGNDGQQYF
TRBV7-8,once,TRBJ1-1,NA,TGTGCCAGCAGCTTAGATGGGACGCTGAACACTGAAGCTTTCTTT,CASSLDGTLNTEAFF
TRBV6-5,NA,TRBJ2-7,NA,TGTGCCAGCAGTTACTCCGGCACTTCTTTTCCCTACGAGCAGTACTTC,CASSYSGTSFPYEQYF
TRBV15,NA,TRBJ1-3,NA,TGTGCCACCAGCAGAGACCAAGGACGGAGCTCTGGAAACACCATATATTTT,CATSRDQGRSSGNTIYF
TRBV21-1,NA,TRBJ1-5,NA,TGTGCCAGCAGCGCTAGGGCAGTCGATCAGCCCCAGCATTTT,CASSARAVDQPQHF
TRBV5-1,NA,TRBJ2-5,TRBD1,TGCGCCAGCAGCGCGGGACAGGGGGCTGAGACCCAGTACTTC,CASSAGQGAETQYF
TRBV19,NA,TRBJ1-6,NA,TGTGCCAGTACCCCCACAGGGCCGCAAAATTCACCCCTCCACTTT,CASTPTGPQNSPLHF
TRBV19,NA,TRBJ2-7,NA,TGTGCCAGTAGCATTAGCCGGGACCACACCGCCTACGAGCAGTACTTC,CASSISRDHTAYEQYF
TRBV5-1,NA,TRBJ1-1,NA,TGCGCCAGCAGCCCGGACAGCAACACTGAAGCTTTCTTT,CASSPDSNTEAFF
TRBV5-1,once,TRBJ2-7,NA,TGCGCCAGCAGCCCTCCCGGGACACCTCCCTACGAGCAGTACTTC,CASSPPGTPPYEQYF
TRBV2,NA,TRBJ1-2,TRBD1,TGTGCCAGCAGTGGACAGGGGAGTCATTATGGCTACACCTTC,CASSGQGSHYGYTF
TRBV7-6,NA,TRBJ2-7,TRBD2,TGTGCCAGCAGCTTAGGTGGTAGCGGGGGGTCTTACGAGCAGTACTTC,CASSLGGSGGSYEQYF
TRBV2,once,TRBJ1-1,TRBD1,TGTGCCAGCAGTGACAGGGGGGTGGGCACTGAAGCTTTCTTT,CASSDRGVGTEAFF
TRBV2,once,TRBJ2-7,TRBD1,TGTGCCAGCAGTACCGGACAGGGTCGCTCCTACGAGCAGTACTTC,CASSTGQGRSYEQYF
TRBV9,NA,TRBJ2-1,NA,TGTGCCAGCAGCGTAGCGGGGGTTAGCGATGAGCAGTTCTTC,CASSVAGVSDEQFF
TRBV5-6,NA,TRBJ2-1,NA,TGTGCCAGCAGCTTAGGACAAATTCGTCGTGATGAGCAGTTCTTC,CASSLGQIRRDEQFF
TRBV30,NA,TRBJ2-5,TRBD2,TGTGCCTGGTCGCGGGGGAGCCAAGAGACCCAGTACTTC,CAWSRGSQETQYF
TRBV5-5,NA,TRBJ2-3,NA,TGTGCCAGCAGCTTGGGAGGGGGGATTACAGATACGCAGTATTTT,CASSLGGGITDTQYF
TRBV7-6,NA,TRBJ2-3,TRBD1,TGTGCCAGCAGTCCTACCGGACAGGGCTTGACAGATACGCAGTATTTT,CASSPTGQGLTDTQYF
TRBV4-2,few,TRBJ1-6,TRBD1,TGTGCCAGCAGCCAAGACTACAGGGGGGATAATTCACCCCTCCACTTT,CASSQDYRGDNSPLHF
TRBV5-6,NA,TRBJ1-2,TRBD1,TGTGCCAGCAGCTTGGCGGCCGGGACAGGGGGCGAAGGAGTCTATGGCTACACCTTC,CASSLAAGTGGEGVYGYTF
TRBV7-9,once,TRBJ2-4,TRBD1,TGTGCCAGCAGCCGGACAGGGTGGGCCAAAAACATTCAGTACTTC,CASSRTGWAKNIQYF